This T cell receptor beta chain was found in a study of T cell repertoires in cytomegalovirus infection. TCRdb redid the calling of the reads with MiXCR, one entry per CDR3 protein. The sample consists of 200,000 or so distinct CDR3 sequences, about 21% of them appearing once. V was pared by 6 bases and J by 5 bases, with 10 bases of the junction left unmatched. Germline CDR1 MDHEN, CDR2 SYDVKM. CDR3 length equals 15 residues. There are a few counts of this clonotype. This chain links TRBV28 with TRBJ2-7, with 10 bases that match TRBD1. The TCR comes from a human donor in good health (CMV status not recorded). Some clones in this sample may be carry-over from other donors' samples. The sample taken for sequencing was PBMCs. CDR3 nucleotide sequence: TGTGCCAGCAGATCCCGGGACAGGGGTGTCCACGAGCAGTACTTC. The encoded protein is CASRSRDRGVHEQYF.